The clone carrying this T cell receptor (beta chain) was observed a single time. The data are from a study of blood T cell repertoires in COVID-19. This table comes from immunoSEQ multiplex PCR, and its TCRdb copy is limited to in-frame clones, with some not included. The table has approximately 150,000 clones, 80% to 85% seen once. CDR1 and CDR2 (germline): SGHNT, YYREEE (reference sequence). The V and J ends lost 5 bases and 2 bases, in that order; junction bases with no gene match: 5. This CDR3 comprises 15 residues. The genes are TRBV5-4 and TRBJ2-1; 9 bases are a match to TRBD1. The sequenced material came from PBMCs or T cells enriched from blood (not recorded which). This receptor was obtained from a man in his 70s who had been exposed to COVID-19. The CDR3 loop is CASRPGTGPYNEQFF. Written as DNA, the CDR3 is TGTGCCAGCAGACCCGGGACAGGGCCCTACAATGAGCAGTTCTTC.